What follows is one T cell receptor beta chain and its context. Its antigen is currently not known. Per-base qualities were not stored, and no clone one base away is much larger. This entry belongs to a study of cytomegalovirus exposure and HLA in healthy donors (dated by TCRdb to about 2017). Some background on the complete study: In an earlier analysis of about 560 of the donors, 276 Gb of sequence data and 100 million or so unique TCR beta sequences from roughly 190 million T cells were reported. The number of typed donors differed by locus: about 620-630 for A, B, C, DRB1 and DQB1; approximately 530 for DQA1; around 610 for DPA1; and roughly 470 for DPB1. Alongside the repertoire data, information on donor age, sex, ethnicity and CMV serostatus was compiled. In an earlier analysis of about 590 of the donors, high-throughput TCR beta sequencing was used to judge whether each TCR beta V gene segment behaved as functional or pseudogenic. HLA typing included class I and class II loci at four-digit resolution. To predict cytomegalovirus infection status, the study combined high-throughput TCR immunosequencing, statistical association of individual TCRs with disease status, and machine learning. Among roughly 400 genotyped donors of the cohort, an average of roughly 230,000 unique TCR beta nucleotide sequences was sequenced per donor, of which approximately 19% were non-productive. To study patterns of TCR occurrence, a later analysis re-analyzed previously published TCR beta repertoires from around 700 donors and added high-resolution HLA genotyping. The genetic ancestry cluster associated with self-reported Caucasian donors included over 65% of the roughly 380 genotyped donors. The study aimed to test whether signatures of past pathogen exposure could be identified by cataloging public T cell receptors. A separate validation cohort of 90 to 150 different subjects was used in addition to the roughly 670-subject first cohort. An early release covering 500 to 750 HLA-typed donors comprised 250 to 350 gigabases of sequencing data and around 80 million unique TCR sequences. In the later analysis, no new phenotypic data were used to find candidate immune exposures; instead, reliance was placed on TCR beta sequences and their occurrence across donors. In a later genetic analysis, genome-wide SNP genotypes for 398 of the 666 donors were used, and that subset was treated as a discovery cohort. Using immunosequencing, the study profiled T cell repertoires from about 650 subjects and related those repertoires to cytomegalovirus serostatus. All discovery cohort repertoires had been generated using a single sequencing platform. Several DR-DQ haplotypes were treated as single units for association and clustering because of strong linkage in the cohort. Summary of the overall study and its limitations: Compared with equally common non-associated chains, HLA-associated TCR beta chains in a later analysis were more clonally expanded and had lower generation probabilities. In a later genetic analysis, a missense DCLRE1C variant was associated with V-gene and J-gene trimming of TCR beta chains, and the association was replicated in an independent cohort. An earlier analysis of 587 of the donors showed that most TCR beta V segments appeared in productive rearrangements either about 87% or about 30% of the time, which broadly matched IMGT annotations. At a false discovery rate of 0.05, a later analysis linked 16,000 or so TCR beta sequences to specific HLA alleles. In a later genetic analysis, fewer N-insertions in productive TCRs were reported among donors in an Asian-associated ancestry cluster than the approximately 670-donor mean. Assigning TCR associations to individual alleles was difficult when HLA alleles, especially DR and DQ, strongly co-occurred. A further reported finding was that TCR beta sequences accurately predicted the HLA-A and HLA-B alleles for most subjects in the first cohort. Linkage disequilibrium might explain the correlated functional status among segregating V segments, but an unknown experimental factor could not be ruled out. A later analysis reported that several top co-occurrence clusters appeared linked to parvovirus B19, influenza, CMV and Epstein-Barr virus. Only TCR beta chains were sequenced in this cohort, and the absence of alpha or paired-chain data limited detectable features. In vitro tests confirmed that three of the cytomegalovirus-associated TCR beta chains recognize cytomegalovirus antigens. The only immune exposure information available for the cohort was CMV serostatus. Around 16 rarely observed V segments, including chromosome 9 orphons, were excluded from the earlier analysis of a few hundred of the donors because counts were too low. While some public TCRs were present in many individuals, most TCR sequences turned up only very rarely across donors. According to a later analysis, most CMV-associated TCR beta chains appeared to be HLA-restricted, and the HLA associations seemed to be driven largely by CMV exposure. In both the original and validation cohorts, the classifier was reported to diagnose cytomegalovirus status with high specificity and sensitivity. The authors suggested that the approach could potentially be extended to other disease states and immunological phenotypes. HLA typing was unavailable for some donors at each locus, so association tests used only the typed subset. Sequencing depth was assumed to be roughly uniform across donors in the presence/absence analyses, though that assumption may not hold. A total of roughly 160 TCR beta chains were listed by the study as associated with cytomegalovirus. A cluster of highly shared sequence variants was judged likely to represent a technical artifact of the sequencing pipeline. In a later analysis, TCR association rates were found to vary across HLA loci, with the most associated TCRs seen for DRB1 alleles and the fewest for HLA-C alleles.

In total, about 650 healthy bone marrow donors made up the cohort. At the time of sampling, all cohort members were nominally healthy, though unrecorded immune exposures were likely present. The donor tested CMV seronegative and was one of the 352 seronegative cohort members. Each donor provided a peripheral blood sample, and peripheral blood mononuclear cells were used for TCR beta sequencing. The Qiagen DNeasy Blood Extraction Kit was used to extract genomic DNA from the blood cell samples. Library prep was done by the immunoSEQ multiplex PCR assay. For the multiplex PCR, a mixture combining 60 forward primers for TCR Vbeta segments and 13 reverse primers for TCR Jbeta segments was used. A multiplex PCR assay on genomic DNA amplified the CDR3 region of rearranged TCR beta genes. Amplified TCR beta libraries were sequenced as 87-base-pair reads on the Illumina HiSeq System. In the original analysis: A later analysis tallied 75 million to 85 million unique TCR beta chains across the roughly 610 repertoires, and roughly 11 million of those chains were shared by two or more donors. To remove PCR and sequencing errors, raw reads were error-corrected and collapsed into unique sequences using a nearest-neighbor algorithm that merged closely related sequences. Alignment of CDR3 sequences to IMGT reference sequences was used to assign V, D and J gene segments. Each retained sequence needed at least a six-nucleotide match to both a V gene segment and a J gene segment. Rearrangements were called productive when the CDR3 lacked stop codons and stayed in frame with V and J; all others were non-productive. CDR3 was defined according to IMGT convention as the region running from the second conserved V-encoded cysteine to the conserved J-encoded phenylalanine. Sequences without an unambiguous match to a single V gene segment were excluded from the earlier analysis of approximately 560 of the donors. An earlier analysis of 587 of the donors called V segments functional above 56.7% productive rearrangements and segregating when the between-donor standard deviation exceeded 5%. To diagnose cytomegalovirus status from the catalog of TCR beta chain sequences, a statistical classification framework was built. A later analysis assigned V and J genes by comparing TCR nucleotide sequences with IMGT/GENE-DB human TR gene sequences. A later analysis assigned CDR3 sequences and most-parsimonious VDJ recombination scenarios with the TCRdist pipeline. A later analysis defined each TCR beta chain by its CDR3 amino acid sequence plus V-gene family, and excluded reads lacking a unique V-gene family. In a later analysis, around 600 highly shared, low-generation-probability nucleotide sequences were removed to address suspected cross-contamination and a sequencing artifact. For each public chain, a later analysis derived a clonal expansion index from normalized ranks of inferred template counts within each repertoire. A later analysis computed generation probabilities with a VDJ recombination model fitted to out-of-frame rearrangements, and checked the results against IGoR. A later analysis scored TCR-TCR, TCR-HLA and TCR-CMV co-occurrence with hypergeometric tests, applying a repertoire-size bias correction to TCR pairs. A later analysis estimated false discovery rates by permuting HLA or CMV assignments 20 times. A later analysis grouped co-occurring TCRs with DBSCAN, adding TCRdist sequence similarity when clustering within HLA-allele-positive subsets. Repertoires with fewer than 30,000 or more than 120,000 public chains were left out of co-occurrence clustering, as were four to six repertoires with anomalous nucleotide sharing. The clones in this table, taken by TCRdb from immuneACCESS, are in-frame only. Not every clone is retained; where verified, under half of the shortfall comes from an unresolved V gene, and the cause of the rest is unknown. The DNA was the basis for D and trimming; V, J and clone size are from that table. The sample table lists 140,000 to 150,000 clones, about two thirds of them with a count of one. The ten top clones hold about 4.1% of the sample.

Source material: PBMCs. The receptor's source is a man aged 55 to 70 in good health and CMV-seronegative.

The DNA sequence is as follows: TGCGCCAGCAGTCGGAGCGGAAACAATGAGCAGTTCTTC. Its product reads: CASSRSGNNEQFF. Recombination linked TRBV4-3 to TRBJ2-1; the best D guess is TRBD2, with 5 bases matching. As encoded in the germline V gene, CDR1 is LGHNA while CDR2 is YSLEER. The junction carries 11 bases between V and J, which are trimmed by 6 bases and 5 bases respectively. The CDR3 numbers 13 residues from cysteine through phenylalanine. This entry keeps only the CDR3 DNA: 39 bases, framed from base 1.